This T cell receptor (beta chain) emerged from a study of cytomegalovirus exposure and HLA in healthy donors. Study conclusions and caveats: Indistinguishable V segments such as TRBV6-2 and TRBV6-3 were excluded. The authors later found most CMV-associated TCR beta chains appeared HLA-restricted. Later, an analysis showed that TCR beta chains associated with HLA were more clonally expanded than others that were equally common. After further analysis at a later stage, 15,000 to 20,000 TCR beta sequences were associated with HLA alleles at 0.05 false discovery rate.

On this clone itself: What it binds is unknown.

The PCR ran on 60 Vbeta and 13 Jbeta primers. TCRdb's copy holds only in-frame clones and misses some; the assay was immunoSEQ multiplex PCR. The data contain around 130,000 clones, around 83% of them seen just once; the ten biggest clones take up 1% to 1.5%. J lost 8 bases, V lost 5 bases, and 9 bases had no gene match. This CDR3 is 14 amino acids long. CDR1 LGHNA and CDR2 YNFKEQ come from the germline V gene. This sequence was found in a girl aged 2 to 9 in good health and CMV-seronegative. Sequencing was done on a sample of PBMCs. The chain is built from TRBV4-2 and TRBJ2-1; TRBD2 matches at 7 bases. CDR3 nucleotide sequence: TGTGCCAGCAGCAGAGGCGGGAGTCAAGATGAGCAGTTCTTC. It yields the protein CASSRGGSQDEQFF.